This TCR beta chain was profiled in a study of CD8 T cells in ankylosing spondylitis. The TCR beta libraries were generated through quantitative 5'-RACE incorporating molecular barcodes. One entry per CDR3 protein, called by TCRdb with MiXCR from the 5' RACE reads. The sample lists approximately 540,000 distinct CDR3 sequences; roughly an eighth were seen once. This clonotype was observed at least ten times. Its specificity is unknown. Study results and limitations: There was a TCR beta motif, made of several highly homologous variants, that appeared characteristic of ankylosing spondylitis blood. It was reported that disease-linked clones were significantly enriched in matched ankylosing spondylitis synovial fluid. Clones linked to the disease showed a CD8+ phenotype. They occurred at relatively low frequencies in peripheral blood.

The CDR3 has 12 residues. Germline V gene lookup returns CDR1 SEHNR and CDR2 FQNEAQ (reference sequence). V shed 5 bases and J shed 4 bases, with 9 bases lying between them. The sequence was obtained from a male donor with ankylosing spondylitis. The chain combines TRBV7-9 with TRBJ2-7, with a weak D call TRBD2 (5 bases). The sequenced material came from blood, either unsorted or a sorted T cell fraction (not recorded which). The CDR3 DNA sequence: TGTGCCAGCAGCCCGGGGATATACGAGCAGTACTTC. It codes for CASSPGIYEQYF.